The entry below gives a single T cell receptor beta chain sequence along with its context. This CDR3 spans 15 amino acids. CDR1 SGHTA and CDR2 FQGTGA come from the germline V gene. V lost 2 bases and J lost 7; bases outside the gene matches: 10. Reverse transcribing all isolated RNA meant expressed TCRB transcripts were sequenced. TCRdb's copy holds only in-frame clones and misses some; the assay was immunoSEQ multiplex PCR. The data show roughly 150,000 clones, with approximately 8.1% seen just once and 0.65% held by the top ten. This sample is part of a study of beta chain features in type 1 diabetes. As for the study in general: Cell yields, gender and age were comparable in patients and healthy donors.

The genes are TRBV7-3 and TRBJ2-5, with TRBD2 matching over 7 bases. The sample was central memory CD4+ T cells from blood. This TCR was sampled from a man younger than 35 in good health. CDR3 loop: CASSLWASGLGTQYF. In DNA form, the CDR3 reads TGTGCCAGCAGCTTATGGGCTAGCGGACTTGGGACCCAGTACTTC.